A single sample is the source of the 7 T cell receptor beta chains below, sequenced in a study of cytomegalovirus exposure and HLA in healthy donors. Researchers ran the PCR with 60 Vbeta and 13 Jbeta primers. Measured with immunoSEQ multiplex PCR; TCRdb has only the in-frame clones, and not every one. This table has around 110,000 clones, roughly 70% appearing once. The sequencing sample was made of PBMCs. The receptors stem from a woman in her late teens or twenties in good health and CMV-seronegative.

This chain joins TRBV7-8 and TRBJ1-1; D is ambiguous. The CDR3 spans 15 residues. The germline V gene encodes CDR1 SGHVS and CDR2 FQNEAQ. Trimming removed 1 base from V and 5 bases from J, with 14 bases in between. The CDR3 nucleotides read TGTGCCAGCAGCTTAGAAAGAGGGCTTTGGACTGAAGCTTTCTTT. It encodes CASSLERGLWTEAFF.

This chain joins TRBV2 and TRBJ2-7; D gene ambiguous. CDR1 is SNHLY and CDR2 is FYNNEI in the germline V gene. The CDR3 is made up of 14 amino acids. V lost 4 bases and J lost 6, with 16 bases in between. The DNA for the CDR3 is TGTGCCAGCAGTGTCCGGGTCCAAAGTAGCGAGCAGTACTTC. This sequence encodes CASSVRVQSSEQYF. The full variable domain, completed using reference TRBV2 and TRBJ2-7, is EPEVTQTPSHQVTQMGQEVILRCVPISNHLYFYWYRQILGQKVEFLVSFYNNEISEKSEIFDDQFSVERPDGSNFTLKIRSTKLEDSAMYFCASSVRVQSSEQYFGPGTRLTVT.

The chain links TRBV18 to TRBJ1-2; D unclear. V was pared by 6 bases and J by 1 base, with 9 bases between. The CDR3 loop spans 13 amino acids. The germline gives CDR1 KGHSH, CDR2 LQKENI. The CDR3 protein is CASSSQDNYGYTF. The DNA for the CDR3 is TGTGCCAGCTCGTCGCAGGATAACTATGGCTACACCTTC.

The chain is built from TRBV6-1 and TRBJ1-3, with D perhaps matching TRBD1 (5 bases). Germline assignment: CDR1 MNHNS and CDR2 SASEGT. The CDR3 has 15 amino acids. Trimming took 7 bases from V and 2 from J, leaving 15 bases between them. The CDR3 DNA sequence: TGTGCCAGCATCAAAGGTCCAGGGACTGGAAACACCATATATTTT. This codes for CASIKGPGTGNTIYF.

The gene calls are TRBV5-1 and TRBJ1-1, with D unresolved. V was shortened by 4 bases and J by 5 bases, with 9 bases between the two germline ends. Per germline, CDR1 SGHRS and CDR2 YFSETQ. The CDR3 contains 12 residues. The CDR3 bases are TGCGCCAGCAGCCGGGAGGGAACTGAAGCTTTCTTT. Its protein product is CASSREGTEAFF. Variable domain in full (rest from reference TRBV5-1 and TRBJ1-1): KAGVTQTPRYLIKTRGQQVTLSCSPISGHRSVSWYQQTPGQGLQFLFEYFSETQRNKGNFPGRFSGRQFSNSRSEMNVSTLELGDSALYLCASSREGTEAFFGQGTRLTVV.

The CDR3 DNA reads TGCGCCAGCAGCTCGATCCCCGGGACAGACTATTATAATTCACCCCTCCACTTT. It specifies CASSSIPGTDYYNSPLHF. This sequence joins TRBV4-1 and TRBJ1-6, with 7 bases matching TRBD1. With 5 bases clipped from V and 4 bases from J, the junction kept 14 bases outside the gene matches. The CDR3 covers 18 residues. Germline CDR1 is MGHRA and CDR2 is YSYEKL.

The J gene is TRBJ2-7, the V gene TRBV6-1; no reliable D call. Germline V gene lookup returns CDR1 MNHNS and CDR2 SASEGT. CDR3 length equals 11 residues. The V end lost 3 bases, the J end lost 3 bases, and 3 bases lay between the germline ends. CDR3 amino acids: CASSDIYEQYF. For the CDR3, the DNA is TGTGCCAGCAGTGATATCTACGAGCAGTACTTC.